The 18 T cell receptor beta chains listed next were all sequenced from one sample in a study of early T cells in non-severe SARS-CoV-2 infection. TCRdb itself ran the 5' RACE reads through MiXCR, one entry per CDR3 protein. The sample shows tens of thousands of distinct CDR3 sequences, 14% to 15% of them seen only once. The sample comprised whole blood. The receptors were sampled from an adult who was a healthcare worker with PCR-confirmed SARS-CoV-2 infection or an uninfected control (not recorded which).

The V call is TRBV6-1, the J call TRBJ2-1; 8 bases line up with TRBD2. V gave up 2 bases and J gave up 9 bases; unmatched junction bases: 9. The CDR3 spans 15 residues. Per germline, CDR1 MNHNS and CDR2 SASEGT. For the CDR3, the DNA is TGTGCCAGCAGTGAACGCACGGGAGGGCGGGGTGAGCAGTTCTTC. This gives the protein CASSERTGGRGEQFF.

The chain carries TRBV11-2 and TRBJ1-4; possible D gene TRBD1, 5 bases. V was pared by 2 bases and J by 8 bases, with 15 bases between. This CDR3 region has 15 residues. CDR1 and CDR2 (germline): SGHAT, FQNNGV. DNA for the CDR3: TGTGCCAGCAGCTTAAAGGGGCGGAGCCTCGAAAAACTGTTTTTT. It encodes CASSLKGRSLEKLFF.

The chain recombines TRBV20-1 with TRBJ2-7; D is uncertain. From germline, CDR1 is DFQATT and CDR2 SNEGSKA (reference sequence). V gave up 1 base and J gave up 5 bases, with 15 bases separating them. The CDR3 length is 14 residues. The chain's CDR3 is CSARGRFINHEQYF. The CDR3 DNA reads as TGCAGTGCTAGAGGGCGTTTTATCAACCACGAGCAGTACTTC.

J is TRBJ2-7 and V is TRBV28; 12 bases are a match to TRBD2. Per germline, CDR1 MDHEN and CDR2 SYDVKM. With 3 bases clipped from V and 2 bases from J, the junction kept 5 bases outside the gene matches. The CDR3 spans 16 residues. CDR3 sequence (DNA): TGTGCCAGCAGTTTCTGGAGACTAGCGGGAGCCTACGAGCAGTACTTC. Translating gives CASSFWRLAGAYEQYF.

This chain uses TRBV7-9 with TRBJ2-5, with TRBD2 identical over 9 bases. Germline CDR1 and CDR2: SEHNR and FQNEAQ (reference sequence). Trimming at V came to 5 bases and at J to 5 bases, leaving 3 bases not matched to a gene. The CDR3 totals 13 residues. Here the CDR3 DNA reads TGTGCCAGCAGCGGGACTAGCACGGAGACCCAGTACTTC. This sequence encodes CASSGTSTETQYF. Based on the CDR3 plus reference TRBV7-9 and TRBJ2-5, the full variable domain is DTGVSQNPRHKITKRGQNVTFRCDPISEHNRLYWYRQTLGQGPEFLTYFQNEAQLEKSRLLSDRFSAERPKGSFSTLEIQRTEQGDSAMYLCASSGTSTETQYFGPGTRLLVL.

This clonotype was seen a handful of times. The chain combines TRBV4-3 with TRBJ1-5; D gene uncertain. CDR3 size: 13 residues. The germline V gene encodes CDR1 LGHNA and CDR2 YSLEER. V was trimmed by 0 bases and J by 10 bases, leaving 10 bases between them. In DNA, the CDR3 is TGCGCCAGCAGCCAAGATATTAGCAGCCCCCAGCATTTT. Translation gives CASSQDISSPQHF.

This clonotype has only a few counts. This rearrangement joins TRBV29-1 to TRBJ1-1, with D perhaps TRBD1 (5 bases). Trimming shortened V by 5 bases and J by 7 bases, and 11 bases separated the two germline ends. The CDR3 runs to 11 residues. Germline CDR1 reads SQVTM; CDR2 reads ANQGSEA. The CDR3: CSVPQGIEAFF. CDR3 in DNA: TGCAGCGTTCCTCAGGGCATTGAAGCTTTCTTT.

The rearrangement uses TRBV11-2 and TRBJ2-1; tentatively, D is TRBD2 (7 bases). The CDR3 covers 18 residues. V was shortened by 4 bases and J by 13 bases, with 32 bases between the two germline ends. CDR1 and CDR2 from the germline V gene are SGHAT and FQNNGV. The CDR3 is CASSSIGGREWDEVFQFF. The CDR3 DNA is TGTGCCAGCAGCTCGATCGGGGGGCGCGAGTGGGATGAGGTATTTCAGTTCTTC. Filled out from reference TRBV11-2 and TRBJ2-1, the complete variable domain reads EAGVAQSPRYKIIEKRQSVAFWCNPISGHATLYWYQQILGQGPKLLIQFQNNGVVDDSQLPKDRFSAERLKGVDSTLKIQPAKLEDSAVYLCASSSIGGREWDEVFQFFGPGTRLTVL.

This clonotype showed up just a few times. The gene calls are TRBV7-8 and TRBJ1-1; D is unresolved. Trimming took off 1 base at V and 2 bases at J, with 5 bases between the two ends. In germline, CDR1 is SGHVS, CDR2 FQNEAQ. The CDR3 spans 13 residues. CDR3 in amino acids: CASSLDVNTEAFF. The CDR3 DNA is TGTGCCAGCAGCTTAGACGTTAACACTGAAGCTTTCTTT.

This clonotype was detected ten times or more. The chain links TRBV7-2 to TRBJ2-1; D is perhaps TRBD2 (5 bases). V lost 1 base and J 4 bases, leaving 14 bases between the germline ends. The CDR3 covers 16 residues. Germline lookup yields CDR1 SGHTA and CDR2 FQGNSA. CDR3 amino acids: CASSLDSGLPYNEQFF. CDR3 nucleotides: TGTGCCAGCAGCTTAGACTCGGGATTACCTTACAATGAGCAGTTCTTC.

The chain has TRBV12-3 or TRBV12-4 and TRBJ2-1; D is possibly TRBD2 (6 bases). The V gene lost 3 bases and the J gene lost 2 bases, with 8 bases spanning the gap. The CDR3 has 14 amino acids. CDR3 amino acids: CASSLGGAYNEQFF. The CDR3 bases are TGTGCCAGCAGTTTGGGCGGGGCCTACAATGAGCAGTTCTTC.

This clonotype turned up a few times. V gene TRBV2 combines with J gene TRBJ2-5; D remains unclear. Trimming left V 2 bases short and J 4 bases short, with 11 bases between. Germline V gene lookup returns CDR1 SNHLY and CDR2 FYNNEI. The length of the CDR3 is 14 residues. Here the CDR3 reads CASSENVRLETQYF. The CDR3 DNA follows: TGTGCCAGCAGTGAAAACGTTAGGTTAGAGACCCAGTACTTC.

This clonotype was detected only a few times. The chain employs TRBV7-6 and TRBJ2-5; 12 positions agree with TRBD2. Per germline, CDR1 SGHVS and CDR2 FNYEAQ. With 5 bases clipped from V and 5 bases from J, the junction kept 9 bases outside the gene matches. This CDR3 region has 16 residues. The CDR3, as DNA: TGTGCCAGCAGCCCTGGACTAGCGGGGATGAGGGAGACCCAGTACTTC. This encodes CASSPGLAGMRETQYF.

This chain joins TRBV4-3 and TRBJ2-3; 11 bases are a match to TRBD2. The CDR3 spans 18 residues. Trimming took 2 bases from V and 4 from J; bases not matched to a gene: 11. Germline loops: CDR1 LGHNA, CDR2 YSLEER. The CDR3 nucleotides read TGCGCCAGCAGCCAACCCCGAACTAGCGGGAGAATCTCAGATACGCAGTATTTT. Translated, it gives CASSQPRTSGRISDTQYF.

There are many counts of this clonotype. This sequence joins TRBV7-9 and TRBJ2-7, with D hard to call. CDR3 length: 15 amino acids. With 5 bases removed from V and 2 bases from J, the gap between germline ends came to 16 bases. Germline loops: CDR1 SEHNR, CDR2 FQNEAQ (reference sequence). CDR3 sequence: CASSPPGARAYEQYF. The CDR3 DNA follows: TGTGCCAGCAGCCCCCCGGGTGCACGAGCCTACGAGCAGTACTTC.

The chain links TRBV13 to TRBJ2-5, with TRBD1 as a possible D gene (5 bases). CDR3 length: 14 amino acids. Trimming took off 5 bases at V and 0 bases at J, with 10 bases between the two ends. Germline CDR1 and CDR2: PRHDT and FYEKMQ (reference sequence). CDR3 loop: CASSGRTNQETQYF. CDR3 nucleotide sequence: TGTGCCAGCAGCGGGCGGACAAACCAAGAGACCCAGTACTTC.

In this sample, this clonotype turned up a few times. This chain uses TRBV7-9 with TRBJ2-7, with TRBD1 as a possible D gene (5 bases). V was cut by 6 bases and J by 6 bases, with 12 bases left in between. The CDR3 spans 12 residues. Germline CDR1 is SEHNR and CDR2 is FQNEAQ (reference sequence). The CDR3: CASSSRGLEQYF. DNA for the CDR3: TGTGCCAGCAGTTCTAGGGGCCTCGAGCAGTACTTC. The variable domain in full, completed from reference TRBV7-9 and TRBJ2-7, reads DTGVSQNPRHKITKRGQNVTFRCDPISEHNRLYWYRQTLGQGPEFLTYFQNEAQLEKSRLLSDRFSAERPKGSFSTLEIQRTEQGDSAMYLCASSSRGLEQYFGPGTRLTVT.

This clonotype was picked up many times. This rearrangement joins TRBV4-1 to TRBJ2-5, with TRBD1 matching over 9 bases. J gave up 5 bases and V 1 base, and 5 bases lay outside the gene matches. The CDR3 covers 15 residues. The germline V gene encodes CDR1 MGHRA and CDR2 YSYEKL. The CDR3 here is CASSQAGTGSETQYF. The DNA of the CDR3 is TGCGCCAGCAGCCAAGCCGGGACAGGGAGTGAGACCCAGTACTTC.